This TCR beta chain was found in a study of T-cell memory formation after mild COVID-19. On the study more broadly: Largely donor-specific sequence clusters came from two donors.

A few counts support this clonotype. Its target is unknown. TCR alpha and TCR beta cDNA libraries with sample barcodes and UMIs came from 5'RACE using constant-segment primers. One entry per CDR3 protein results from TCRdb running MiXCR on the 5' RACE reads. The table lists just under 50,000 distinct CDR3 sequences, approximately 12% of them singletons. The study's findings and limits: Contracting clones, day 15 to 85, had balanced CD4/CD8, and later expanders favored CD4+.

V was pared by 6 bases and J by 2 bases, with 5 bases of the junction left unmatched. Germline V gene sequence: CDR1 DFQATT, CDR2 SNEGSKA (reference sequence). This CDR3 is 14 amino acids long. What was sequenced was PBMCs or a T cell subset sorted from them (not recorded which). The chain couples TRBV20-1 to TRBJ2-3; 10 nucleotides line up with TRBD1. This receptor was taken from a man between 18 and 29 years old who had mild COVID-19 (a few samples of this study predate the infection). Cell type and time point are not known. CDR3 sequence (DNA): TGCAGTGCCCGACAGGGGGCCTTCACAGATACGCAGTATTTT. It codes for CSARQGAFTDTQYF.